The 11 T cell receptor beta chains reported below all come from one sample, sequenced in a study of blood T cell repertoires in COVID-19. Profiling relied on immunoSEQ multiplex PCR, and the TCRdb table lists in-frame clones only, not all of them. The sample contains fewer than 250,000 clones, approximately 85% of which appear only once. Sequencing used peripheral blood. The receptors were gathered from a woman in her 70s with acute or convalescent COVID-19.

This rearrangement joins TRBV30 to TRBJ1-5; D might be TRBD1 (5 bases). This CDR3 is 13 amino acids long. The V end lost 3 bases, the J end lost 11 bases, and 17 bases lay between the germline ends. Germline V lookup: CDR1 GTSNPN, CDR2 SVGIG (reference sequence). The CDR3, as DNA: TGTGCCTGGAGAAGTCAGGGTACGGGGGCCCAGCATTTT. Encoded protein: CAWRSQGTGAQHF. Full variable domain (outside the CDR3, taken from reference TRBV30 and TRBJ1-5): SQTIHQWPATLVQPVGSPLSLECTVEGTSNPNLYWYRQAAGRGLQLLFYSVGIGQISSEVPQNLSASRPQDRQFILSSKKLLLSDSGFYLCAWRSQGTGAQHFGDGTRLSIL.

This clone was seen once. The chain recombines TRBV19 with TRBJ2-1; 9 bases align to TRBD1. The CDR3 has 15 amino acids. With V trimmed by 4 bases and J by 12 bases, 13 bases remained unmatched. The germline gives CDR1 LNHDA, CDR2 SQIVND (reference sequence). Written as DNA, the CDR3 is TGTGCCAGTAGTACAGGATCACCGGGACAGGGACGGCAGTTCTTC. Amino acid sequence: CASSTGSPGQGRQFF.

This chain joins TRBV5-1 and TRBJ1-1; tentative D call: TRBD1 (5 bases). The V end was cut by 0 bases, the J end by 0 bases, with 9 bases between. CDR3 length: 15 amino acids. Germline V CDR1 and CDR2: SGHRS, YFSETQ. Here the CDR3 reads CASSLGTGMNTEAFF. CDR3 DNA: TGCGCCAGCAGCTTGGGAACAGGAATGAACACTGAAGCTTTCTTT.

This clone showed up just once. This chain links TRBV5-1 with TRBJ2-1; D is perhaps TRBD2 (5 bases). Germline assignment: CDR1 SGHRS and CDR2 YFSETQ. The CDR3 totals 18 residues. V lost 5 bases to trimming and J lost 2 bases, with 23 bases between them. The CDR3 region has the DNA TGCGCCAGCAGTCGCCAAAGCTTGCAATCGGGGACCTACAATGAGCAGTTCTTC. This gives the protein CASSRQSLQSGTYNEQFF. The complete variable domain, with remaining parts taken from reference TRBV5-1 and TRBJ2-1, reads KAGVTQTPRYLIKTRGQQVTLSCSPISGHRSVSWYQQTPGQGLQFLFEYFSETQRNKGNFPGRFSGRQFSNSRSEMNVSTLELGDSALYLCASSRQSLQSGTYNEQFFGPGTRLTVL.

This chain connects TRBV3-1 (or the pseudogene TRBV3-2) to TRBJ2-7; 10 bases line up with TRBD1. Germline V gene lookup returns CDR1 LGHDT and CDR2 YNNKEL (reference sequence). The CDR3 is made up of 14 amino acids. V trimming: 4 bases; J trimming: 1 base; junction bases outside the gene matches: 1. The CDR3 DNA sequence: TGTGCCAGCAGCCGGGACAGGGGATCCTACGAGCAGTACTTC. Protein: CASSRDRGSYEQYF.

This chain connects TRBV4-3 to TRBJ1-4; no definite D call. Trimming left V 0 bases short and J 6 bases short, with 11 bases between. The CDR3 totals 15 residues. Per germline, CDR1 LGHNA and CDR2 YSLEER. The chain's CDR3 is CASSQDGRMDEKLFF. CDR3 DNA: TGCGCCAGCAGCCAAGACGGGAGGATGGATGAAAAACTGTTTTTT.

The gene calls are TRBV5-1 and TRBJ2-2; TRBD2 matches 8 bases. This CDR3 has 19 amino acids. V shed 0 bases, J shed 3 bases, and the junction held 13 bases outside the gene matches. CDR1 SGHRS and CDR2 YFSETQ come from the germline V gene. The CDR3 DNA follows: TGCGCCAGCAGCTTGGAGCGTGGGGAATGGCGGGGGGACACCGGGGAGCTGTTTTTT. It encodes CASSLERGEWRGDTGELFF.

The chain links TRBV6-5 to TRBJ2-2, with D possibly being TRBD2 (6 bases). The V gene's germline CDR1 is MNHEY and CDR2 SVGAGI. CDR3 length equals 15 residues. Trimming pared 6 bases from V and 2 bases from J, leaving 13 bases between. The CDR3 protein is CASSGSGINTGELFF. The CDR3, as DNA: TGTGCCAGCAGCGGTAGCGGAATAAACACCGGGGAGCTGTTTTTT.

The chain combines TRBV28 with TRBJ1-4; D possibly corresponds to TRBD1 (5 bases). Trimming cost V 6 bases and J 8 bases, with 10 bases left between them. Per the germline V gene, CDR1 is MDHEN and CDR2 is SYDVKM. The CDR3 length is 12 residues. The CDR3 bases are TGTGCCAGCAGCACCGGGGGGGAAAAACTGTTTTTT. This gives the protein CASSTGGEKLFF. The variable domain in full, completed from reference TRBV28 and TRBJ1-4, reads DVKVTQSSRYLVKRTGEKVFLECVQDMDHENMFWYRQDPGLGLRLIYFSYDVKMKEKGDIPEGYSVSREKKERFSLILESASTNQTSMYLCASSTGGEKLFFGSGTQLSVL.

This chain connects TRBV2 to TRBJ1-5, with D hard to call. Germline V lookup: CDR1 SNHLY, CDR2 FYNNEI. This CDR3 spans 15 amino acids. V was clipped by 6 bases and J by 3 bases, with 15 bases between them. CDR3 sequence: CASRRPGGLNQPQHF. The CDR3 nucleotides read TGTGCCAGCAGAAGACCGGGAGGCCTCAATCAGCCCCAGCATTTT.

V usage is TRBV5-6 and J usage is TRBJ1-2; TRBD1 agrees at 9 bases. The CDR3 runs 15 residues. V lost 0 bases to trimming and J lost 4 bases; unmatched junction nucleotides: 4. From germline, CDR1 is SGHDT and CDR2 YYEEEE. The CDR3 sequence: CASSLGTGEIYGYTF. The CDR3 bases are TGTGCCAGCAGCTTGGGGACAGGGGAGATCTATGGCTACACCTTC.